The sequence of this TCR beta chain was determined in a study of CD8 T cells in ankylosing spondylitis. Study results and limitations: What seemed typical of ankylosing spondylitis blood was a TCR beta motif built from several highly homologous variants. Prior literature has documented some motif variants in synovial fluid and blood from reactive arthritis.

This clonotype was picked up a small number of times. Antigen: not known. In germline, CDR1 is SGHAT, CDR2 FQNNGV. The CDR3 is 15 amino acids. V lost 3 bases, J lost 4 bases, and 15 bases lay in between. Using quantitative 5'-RACE with molecular barcodes, the authors made TCR beta libraries. TCRdb re-analysed the 5' RACE reads in MiXCR, keeping a single row per CDR3 protein. The profile shows 150,000 to 200,000 distinct CDR3 sequences, about 13% of them singletons. The V gene is TRBV11-2, the J gene TRBJ2-5; possible D gene TRBD2, 5 bases. The TCR was taken from a male donor with ankylosing spondylitis or in good health (not recorded which). Sequencing input: blood, either unsorted or a sorted T cell fraction (not recorded which). CDR3 DNA sequence: TGTGCCAGCAGCTTGCACGATAGCGACCGAGAGACCCAGTACTTC. Protein: CASSLHDSDRETQYF.